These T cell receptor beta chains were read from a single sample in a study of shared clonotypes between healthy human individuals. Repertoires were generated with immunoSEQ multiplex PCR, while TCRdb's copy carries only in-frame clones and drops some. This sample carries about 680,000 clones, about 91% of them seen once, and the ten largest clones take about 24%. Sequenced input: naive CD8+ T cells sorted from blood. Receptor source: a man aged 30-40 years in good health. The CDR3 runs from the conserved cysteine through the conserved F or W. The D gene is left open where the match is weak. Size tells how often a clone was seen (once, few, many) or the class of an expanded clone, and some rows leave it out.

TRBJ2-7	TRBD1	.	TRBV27	TGTGCCAGCACCGGGACAGGGGGCCCATGGGAGCAGTACTTC	CASTGTGGPWEQYF
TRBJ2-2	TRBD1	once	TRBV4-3	TGCGCCAGCAGCCAAGACGGGACAGGGCACGGGGAGCTGTTTTTT	CASSQDGTGHGELFF
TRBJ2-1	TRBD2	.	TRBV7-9	TGTGCCAGCAGCTTGACCGGGACTAAGAGTGAGCAGTTCTTC	CASSLTGTKSEQFF
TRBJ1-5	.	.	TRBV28	TGTGCCAGCAGTTTCCGGATCAATAGCAATCAGCCCCAGCATTTT	CASSFRINSNQPQHF
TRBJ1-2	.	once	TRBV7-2	TGTGCCAGCAGCCCCACCCTAATTCCCGACTATGGCTACACCTTC	CASSPTLIPDYGYTF
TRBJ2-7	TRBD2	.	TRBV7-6	TGTGCCAGCAGCTTAGAGCTAGCGGAGCACTACGAGCAGTACTTC	CASSLELAEHYEQYF
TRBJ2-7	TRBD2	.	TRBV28	TGTGCCAGCAGTTTATTAGGGACTAGCGGAACCTACGAGCAGTACTTC	CASSLLGTSGTYEQYF
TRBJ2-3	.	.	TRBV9	TGTGCCAGCAGCCGCCGCCAGCGACTAGACACAGATACGCAGTATTTT	CASSRRQRLDTDTQYF
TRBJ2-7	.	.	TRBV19	TGTGCCAGTAGTATAGCTTTGGGAATCACCTACGAGCAGTACTTC	CASSIALGITYEQYF
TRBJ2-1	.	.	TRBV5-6	TGTGCCAGCAGGGATAAACCAGTCTTACTAGTGAATGAGCAGTTCTTC	CASRDKPVLLVNEQFF
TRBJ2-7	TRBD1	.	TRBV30	TGTGCCTGGAGTGTGGGGACAGGGGTGGTCTACGAGCAGTACTTC	CAWSVGTGVVYEQYF
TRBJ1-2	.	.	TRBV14	TGTGCCAGCAGCCAAACACCAAGAACAGGGAACTATGGCTACACCTTC	CASSQTPRTGNYGYTF
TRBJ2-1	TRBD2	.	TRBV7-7	TGTGCTAGCAGCTTGGGCTCTAGCGGGAGCTCGGGGAATGAGCAGTTCTTC	CASSLGSSGSSGNEQFF
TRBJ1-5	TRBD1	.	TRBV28	TGTGCCAGCAGTAACACAGGGGGAGGCCAGCCCCAGCATTTT	CASSNTGGGQPQHF
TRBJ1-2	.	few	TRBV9	TGTGCCAGCAGCGGAGGTGATTATGGCTACACCTTC	CASSGGDYGYTF
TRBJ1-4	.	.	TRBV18	TGTGCCAGCTCACAACGCCCAGGAACTGCAACTAATGAAAAACTGTTTTTT	CASSQRPGTATNEKLFF
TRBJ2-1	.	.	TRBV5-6	TGTGCCAGCAGCTTGGGGGCGGGGAGTAGGGGCAATGAGCAGTTCTTC	CASSLGAGSRGNEQFF
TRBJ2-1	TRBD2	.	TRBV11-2	TGTGCCAGCAGCACAAGGACTAGCTTAGTCGATGAGCAGTTCTTC	CASSTRTSLVDEQFF
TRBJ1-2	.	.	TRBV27	TGTGCCAGCAGTTTGGGCAGAAACTATGGCTACACCTTC	CASSLGRNYGYTF
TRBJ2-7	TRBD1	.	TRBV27	TGTGCCAGCAGTACTGCGACAGGGTCAGGCTCCTACGAGCAGTACTTC	CASSTATGSGSYEQYF
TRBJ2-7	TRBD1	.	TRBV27	TGTGCCAGCAGGGGGGACAGTTCCTACGAGCAGTACTTC	CASRGDSSYEQYF
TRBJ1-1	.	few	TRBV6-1	TGTGCCAGCAGTGAAGTCACAGGGCTGAACACTGAAGCTTTCTTT	CASSEVTGLNTEAFF
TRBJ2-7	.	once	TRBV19	TGTGCCAGTAGTATAAGAAAACAGGGTTACGAGCAGTACTTC	CASSIRKQGYEQYF
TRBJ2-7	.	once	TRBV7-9	TGTGCCAGCAGCTTAGACTCTGCAGTTGGAGCCTACGAGCAGTACTTC	CASSLDSAVGAYEQYF
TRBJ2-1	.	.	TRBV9	TGTGCCAGCAGCGTTGCAGCGTCCAGCTCCTACAATGAGCAGTTCTTC	CASSVAASSSYNEQFF
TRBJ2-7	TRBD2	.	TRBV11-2	TGTGCCAGCAGCTCCCCCCGGGGACTAGCGGGAGTTCGGGAGCAGTACTTC	CASSSPRGLAGVREQYF